This T cell receptor beta chain appears in the sequencing data of a study of CD8+ T cells in alopecia areata. General observations from the study: Lesional scalp, notably in alopecia totalis/universalis, had clonality above that of normal scalp.

The V and J ends lost 1 base and 9 bases respectively, with 13 bases between them. The germline CDR1 and CDR2 sequences are GTSNPN and SVGIG (reference sequence). The CDR3 is made up of 13 amino acids. Treatment here: oral pan-JAK inhibitor, 5-10 mg twice daily. Of note for this clone: Its target is unknown.

In each case, RNA was isolated and then reverse transcribed into cDNA as the sequencing template. Sequencing was performed with immunoSEQ multiplex PCR; in TCRdb, only in-frame clones are kept and a portion is missing. Of about 190,000 clones listed, 50% to 60% are singletons. V usage is TRBV30 and J usage is TRBJ1-5, with D possibly matching TRBD1 (5 bases). Sequenced material: CD4+ T cells sorted from blood, taken at week 4, from a patient treated with tofacitinib. This clonotype was sampled from a human donor with alopecia areata. CDR3 nucleotide sequence: TGTGCCTGGAGTGAATTGCTGGGACGGCCCCAGCATTTT. Translating it yields CAWSELLGRPQHF.